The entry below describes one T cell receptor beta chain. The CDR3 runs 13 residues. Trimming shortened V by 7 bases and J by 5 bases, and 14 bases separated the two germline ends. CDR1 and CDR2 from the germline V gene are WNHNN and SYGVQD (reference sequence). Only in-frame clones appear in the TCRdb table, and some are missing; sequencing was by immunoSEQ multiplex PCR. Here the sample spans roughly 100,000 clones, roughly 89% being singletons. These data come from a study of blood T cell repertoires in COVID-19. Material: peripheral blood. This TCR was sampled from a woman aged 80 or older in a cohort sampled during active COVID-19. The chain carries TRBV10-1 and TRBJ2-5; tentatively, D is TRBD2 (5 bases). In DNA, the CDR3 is TGCGCCAGCACTCGGGCCCAGCGGGAGACCCAGTACTTC. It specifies CASTRAQRETQYF.